Listed below are T cell receptor beta chains from one sample, sequenced in a study of response to subunit inactivated influenza vaccine. TCRdb used MiXCR to reprocess the RT-PCR reads, holding one entry per CDR3 protein. This repertoire shows 490,000 or so distinct CDR3 sequences, 6.5% to 8% found once; its top ten account for 10% to 15%. Here the sequenced sample was PBMCs from blood, taken less than 30 months after vaccination. These receptor sequences come from a man aged 45-69 years who received an inactivated influenza vaccine. Both conserved end residues are part of each CDR3. Not all rows give a size; the values are once, few, many and, for expanded clones, a class.

CASSPPRTGQGTDTQYF	many	TRBV18	TRBJ2-3
CSVGAGGKNVYGYTF	-	TRBV29-1	TRBJ1-2
CASSVSENTEAFF	many	TRBV9	TRBJ1-1
CASSQGLAGRSYNEQFF	few	TRBV11-2	TRBJ2-1
CASRQGRENEQYF	-	TRBV28	TRBJ2-7
CSASLSRAYEQYF	many	TRBV20-1	TRBJ2-7
CASSWGKDQPQHF	many	TRBV12-3/TRBV12-4	TRBJ1-5
CASSIDRGEQFF	-	TRBV19	TRBJ2-1
CASSPGKMNTEAFF	-	TRBV5-1	TRBJ1-1
CASSGRTGAGELFF	-	TRBV9	TRBJ2-2
CASSLAPSNQPQHF	few	TRBV5-5	TRBJ1-5
CASSYTLGVTQYF	few	TRBV7-7	TRBJ2-3
CASSPRVAGGDYEQYF	-	TRBV9	TRBJ2-7
CASRQLSGGSAWEQFF	many	TRBV7-9	TRBJ2-1
CRVGGQGFGYTF	few	TRBV29-1	TRBJ1-2
CATSDPYGYTF	many	TRBV24-1	TRBJ1-2
CASSSDWTSGAYSKTQYF	many	TRBV11-3	TRBJ2-5
CASSFRLAGEDEQFF	few	TRBV5-1	TRBJ2-1
CSARDSGRYNQPQHF	few	TRBV20-1	TRBJ1-5
CASSNVGGTYNEQFF	-	TRBV12-3/TRBV12-4	TRBJ2-1
CASSQGELQNEKLFF	many	TRBV4-3	TRBJ1-4
CASSVHPDGRNTEAFF	few	TRBV9	TRBJ1-1
CASSPPFLVRTGPYEQYF	few	TRBV18	TRBJ2-7
CATSDSDSSGNTIYF	-	TRBV24-1	TRBJ1-3
CASSSTRTSGAYEQYF	many	TRBV12-3/TRBV12-4	TRBJ2-7
CASSQDVPKNTEAFF	many	TRBV4-2	TRBJ1-1
CASSWPPSSGANVLTF	few	TRBV19	TRBJ2-6
CASSFSTNEQFF	many	TRBV28	TRBJ2-1
CASSKGTDTGELFF	many	TRBV4-3	TRBJ2-2
CASSAWGSNQPQHF	-	TRBV27	TRBJ1-5
CASSTRIQSEQFF	-	TRBV12-3/TRBV12-4	TRBJ2-1
CASAIAGGENIQYF	many	TRBV7-9	TRBJ2-4
CASSIMTRQIRPFEAFF	few	TRBV19	TRBJ1-1